This TCR beta chain was retrieved from a study of vaccination and CD4 T cells after COVID-19. Treatment here: approximately nine-day PBMC culture with coronavirus spike peptide pools or control peptides (ViraFEST assay). The assay that was used to sequence DNA from cultured CD4+ T cells was the Oncomine TCR Beta short-read assay. Investigators obtained genomic DNA by extraction from cultured CD4+ T cells. Each CDR3 protein gets one entry after TCRdb re-called the PCR reads with MiXCR. Of about 20,000 distinct CDR3 sequences in the sample, 42% are singletons; the top ten hold around a quarter. Germline CDR1 is SNHLY and CDR2 is FYNNEI. The CDR3 is 14 residues long. Trimming removed 6 bases from V and 10 bases from J; junction bases left unmatched: 11. This clonotype has just a few counts. Its specificity is unknown.

Sample: CD4+ T cells from blood, cultured in vitro, taken before SARS-CoV-2 vaccination. This rearrangement joins TRBV2 to TRBJ1-1; 10 bases are shared with TRBD1. The receptor was derived from a human donor who received a COVID-19 vaccine. The CDR3 nucleotides read TGTGCCAGCAGGCCGGGACAGGGGATCCTGGGAGCTTTCTTT. This sequence encodes CASRPGQGILGAFF.